This T cell receptor (beta chain) is drawn from a study of T-cell memory formation after mild COVID-19. TCRdb re-derived calls from the 5' RACE reads in MiXCR, one entry per CDR3 protein. The sample has more than 110,000 distinct CDR3 sequences, around 25% seen once. The J segment lost 2 bases and the V segment lost 5 bases, leaving 11 bases of the junction unmatched. The CDR3 sequence is 16 residues long. Germline assignment: CDR1 PRHDT and CDR2 FYEKMQ (reference sequence). Notes on the study in general: Contracting CD8+ clones were enriched in EMRA, CD4+ mainly in CM and EM.

Notes on this clonotype: Its matching antigen is unknown.

The chain recombines TRBV13 with TRBJ2-7; 8 nucleotides align to TRBD1. The sequence derives from an adult woman who had mild COVID-19 (a few samples of this study predate the infection). Cell type and time point are not known. Source material: PBMCs or a T cell subset sorted from them (not recorded which). The CDR3 reads CASSPWTGTGTYEQYF. The DNA for the CDR3 is TGTGCCAGCAGCCCCTGGACCGGGACAGGTACCTACGAGCAGTACTTC. The entire variable domain, with the rest obtained from reference TRBV13 and TRBJ2-7, is as follows: AAGVIQSPRHLIKEKRETATLKCYPIPRHDTVYWYQQGPGQDPQFLISFYEKMQSDKGSIPDRFSAQQFSDYHSELNMSSLELGDSALYFCASSPWTGTGTYEQYFGPGTRLTVT.